This T cell receptor beta chain comes out of a study of blood T cell repertoires in COVID-19. The table came from immunoSEQ multiplex PCR; TCRdb's copy has only in-frame clones and leaves some out. The repertoire holds roughly 200,000 clones, less than 85% seen once, with about 7.8% in the top ten. The CDR3 extends over 14 amino acids. V was clipped by 0 bases and J by 8 bases, with 11 bases between them. The germline V gene encodes CDR1 SGHRS and CDR2 YFSETQ. As regards this clone: This sample also contains other DNA sequences that code for the same CDR3.

This receptor was identified in a woman at least 80 years old with COVID-19, enrolled during active disease. The chain employs TRBV5-1 and TRBJ1-4; D might be TRBD1 (5 bases). Sequencing was carried out using peripheral blood. For the CDR3, the DNA is TGCGCCAGCAGCTTGGGGCAGGGTGGCGAAAAACTGTTTTTT. Translating it yields CASSLGQGGEKLFF.